The clone carrying this TCR beta chain was detected ten times or more. Its antigen is undetermined. TCRdb re-derived calls from the reads in MiXCR, one entry per CDR3 protein. The repertoire holds 200,000 to 300,000 distinct CDR3 sequences, with approximately 9% as singletons. This specimen belongs to a study of T cell repertoires in cytomegalovirus infection. Study-level information: Signatures in public TCR beta sequences pointed to both CMV infection and matching HLA type. Whole-study results and caveats: It was HLA-C-restricted CMV-specific TCR beta clonotypes that dominated the response ex vivo.

This CDR3 spans 14 amino acids. CDR1 and CDR2 (germline): SGHTA, FQGNSA. The trim removed 1 base at V and 5 bases at J, leaving 5 bases unmatched. The chain has TRBV7-2 and TRBJ2-7; 7 bases are a match to TRBD1. The sequence came from a human donor in good health (CMV status not recorded). Some clones in this sample may be carry-over from other donors' samples. The sequenced material came from PBMCs. The CDR3 sequence: CASSLDRGSHEQYF. Written as DNA, the CDR3 is TGTGCCAGCAGCTTAGACAGGGGAAGCCACGAGCAGTACTTC.